This TCR beta chain derives from a study of blood T cell repertoires in COVID-19. Study-level information: Sample material is recorded as cDNA or gDNA derived from T cells, B-cell-depleted T cells, or PBMCs.

Participants were aged about 18 to 89 years from 24 US areas. Cohorts were assigned according to the clinical history that participants reported. Profiling relied on immunoSEQ multiplex PCR, and the TCRdb table lists in-frame clones only, not all of them. The data contain hundreds of thousands of clones, 90% of them seen just once; the ten biggest clones take up about 1.7%. Germline lookup yields CDR1 MNHEY and CDR2 SMNVEV (reference sequence). CDR3 length equals 15 residues. V lost 5 bases, J lost 2 bases, and 7 bases stayed unmatched. V and J are TRBV27 and TRBJ2-7; the match to TRBD2 covers 9 bases. Sequenced: PBMCs or T cells enriched from blood (not recorded which). The clonotype comes from a young woman with acute COVID-19. The CDR3: CASSLRVAGAYEQYF. CDR3 nucleotide sequence: TGTGCCAGCAGTCTTCGGGTAGCGGGGGCCTACGAGCAGTACTTC.